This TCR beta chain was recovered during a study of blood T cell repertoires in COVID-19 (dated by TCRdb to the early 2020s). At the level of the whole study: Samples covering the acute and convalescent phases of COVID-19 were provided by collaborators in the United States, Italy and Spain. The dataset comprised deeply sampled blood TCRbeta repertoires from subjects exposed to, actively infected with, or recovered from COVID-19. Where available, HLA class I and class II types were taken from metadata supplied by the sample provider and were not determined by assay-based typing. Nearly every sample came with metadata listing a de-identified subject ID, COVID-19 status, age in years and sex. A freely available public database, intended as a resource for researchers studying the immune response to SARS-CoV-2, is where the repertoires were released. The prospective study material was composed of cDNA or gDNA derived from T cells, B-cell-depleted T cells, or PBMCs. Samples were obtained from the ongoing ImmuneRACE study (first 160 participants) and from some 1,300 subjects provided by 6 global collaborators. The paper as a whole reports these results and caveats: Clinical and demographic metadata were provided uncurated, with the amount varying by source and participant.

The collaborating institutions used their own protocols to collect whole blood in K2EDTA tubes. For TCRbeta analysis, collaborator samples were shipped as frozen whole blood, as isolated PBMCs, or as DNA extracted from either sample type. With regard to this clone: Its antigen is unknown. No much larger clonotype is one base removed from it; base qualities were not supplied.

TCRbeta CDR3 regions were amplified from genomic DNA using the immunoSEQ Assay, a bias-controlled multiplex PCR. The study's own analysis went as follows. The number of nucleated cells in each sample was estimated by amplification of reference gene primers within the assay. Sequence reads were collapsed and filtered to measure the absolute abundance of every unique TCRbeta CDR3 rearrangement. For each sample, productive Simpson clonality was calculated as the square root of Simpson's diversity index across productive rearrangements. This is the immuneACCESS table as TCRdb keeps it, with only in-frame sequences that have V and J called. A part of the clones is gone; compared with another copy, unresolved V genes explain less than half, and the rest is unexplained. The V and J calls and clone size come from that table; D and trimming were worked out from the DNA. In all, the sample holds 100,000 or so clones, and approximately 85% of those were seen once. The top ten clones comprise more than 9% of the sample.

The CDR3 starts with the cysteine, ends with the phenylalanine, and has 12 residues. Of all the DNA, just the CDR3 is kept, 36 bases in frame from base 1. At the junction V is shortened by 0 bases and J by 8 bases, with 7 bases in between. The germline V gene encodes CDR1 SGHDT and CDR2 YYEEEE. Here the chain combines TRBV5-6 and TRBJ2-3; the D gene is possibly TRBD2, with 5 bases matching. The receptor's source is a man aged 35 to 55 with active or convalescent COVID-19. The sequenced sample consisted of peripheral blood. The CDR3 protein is CASSLERGTQYF. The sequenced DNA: TGTGCCAGCAGCTTGGAACGGGGTACGCAGTATTTT. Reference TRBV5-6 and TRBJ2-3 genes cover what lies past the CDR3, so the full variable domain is DAGVTQSPTHLIKTRGQQVTLRCSPKSGHDTVSWYQQALGQGPQFIFQYYEEEERQRGNFPDRFSGHQFPNYSSELNVNALLLGDSALYLCASSLERGTQYFGPGTRLTVL.